A single sample gave rise to the 3 T cell receptor beta chains below, sequenced in a study of T-cell reconstitution after alpha-beta-depleted transplantation in children. Preparation of the TCRbeta library was carried out with unique molecular identifiers. In TCRdb, the PCR reads were re-called with MiXCR into one record per CDR3 protein. The data hold almost 400,000 distinct CDR3 sequences, with about a fifth observed a single time. This specimen consisted of PBMCs from the stem cell graft donor, obtained from the stem cell graft. These receptors originate from a human donor who donated a stem cell graft to a child with acute myeloid leukemia.

The chain joins TRBV24-1 to TRBJ1-4; TRBD1 matches 7 bases. This CDR3 spans 15 amino acids. The ends lost 2 bases at V and 7 bases at J; junction bases unmatched: 6. Per germline, CDR1 KGHDR and CDR2 SFDVKD. For the CDR3, the DNA is TGTGCCACCAGTGATTCAACAGGGGTTTCTGAAAAACTGTTTTTT. This gives the protein CATSDSTGVSEKLFF.

This chain connects TRBV5-1 to TRBJ2-1, with 8 bases lining up with TRBD2. The CDR3 has 16 amino acids. Germline V gene lookup returns CDR1 SGHRS and CDR2 YFSETQ. With V trimmed by 4 bases and J by 4 bases, 10 bases remained unmatched. CDR3 region: CASSGVAGIIYNEQFF. DNA of the CDR3: TGCGCCAGCAGCGGAGTAGCGGGAATAATATACAATGAGCAGTTCTTC.

The sample holds many counts of this clonotype. J is TRBJ1-2 and V is TRBV20-1, with a tentative D call TRBD1 (6 bases). Looked up from germline, CDR1 is DFQATT and CDR2 is SNEGSKA (reference sequence). The CDR3 is made up of 13 amino acids. Trimming stripped 6 bases from V and 8 bases from J, with 19 bases between. This CDR3 is CSAAHYRDIGYTF. Written as DNA, the CDR3 is TGCAGTGCCGCACACTACCGGGACATCGGCTACACCTTC.